Listed below are T cell receptor beta chains from one sample, sequenced in a study of blood T cell repertoires in COVID-19. The protocol was immunoSEQ multiplex PCR, while the TCRdb copy is restricted to in-frame clones and leaves out a portion. The sample holds more than 350,000 clones; about 89% are singletons and the top ten take under 11%. Sequencing was carried out using peripheral blood. The receptor set was obtained from a woman in her thirties with COVID-19, enrolled during active disease. CDR3s include the opening cysteine and the closing phenylalanine or tryptophan. Each record gives: V gene, clone size, D gene, J gene, CDR3 protein, CDR3 DNA. A D gene is named only where the DNA matches it firmly. Where a row states a size, it is once, few, many or the class of an expanded clone; other rows omit it.

v_gene: TRBV7-9
abundance: -
d_gene: TRBD2
j_gene: TRBJ2-5
CDR3aa: CASSLGASGSQETQYF
CDR3nt: TGTGCCAGCAGCTTAGGGGCTAGCGGGAGTCAAGAGACCCAGTACTTC

v_gene: TRBV30
abundance: -
d_gene: -
j_gene: TRBJ2-7
CDR3aa: CAWSNTYEQYF
CDR3nt: TGTGCCTGGAGTAATACCTACGAGCAGTACTTC

v_gene: TRBV28
abundance: once
d_gene: -
j_gene: TRBJ1-2
CDR3aa: CASSLGRGYTF
CDR3nt: TGTGCCAGCAGTTTGGGGAGGGGCTACACCTTC

v_gene: TRBV29-1
abundance: -
d_gene: -
j_gene: TRBJ1-5
CDR3aa: CSVVVQEGQPQHF
CDR3nt: TGCAGCGTTGTAGTACAGGAGGGTCAGCCCCAGCATTTT

v_gene: TRBV9
abundance: -
d_gene: TRBD1
j_gene: TRBJ2-3
CDR3aa: CASSTFDRGTDTQYF
CDR3nt: TGTGCCAGCAGCACCTTCGACAGGGGAACAGATACGCAGTATTTT

v_gene: TRBV27
abundance: -
d_gene: TRBD2
j_gene: TRBJ2-1
CDR3aa: CASFWAVAGASYNEQFF
CDR3nt: TGTGCCAGCTTTTGGGCTGTAGCGGGAGCCTCCTACAATGAGCAGTTCTTC

v_gene: TRBV29-1
abundance: -
d_gene: TRBD2
j_gene: TRBJ2-7
CDR3aa: CSVVPSGSVNEQYF
CDR3nt: TGCAGCGTTGTCCCAAGCGGGAGCGTCAACGAGCAGTACTTC

v_gene: TRBV29-1
abundance: -
d_gene: -
j_gene: TRBJ2-5
CDR3aa: CSVERADEEGETQYF
CDR3nt: TGCAGCGTTGAGAGGGCAGATGAAGAGGGAGAGACCCAGTACTTC

v_gene: TRBV7-2
abundance: -
d_gene: TRBD1
j_gene: TRBJ2-3
CDR3aa: CASSPRQGTGDTQYF
CDR3nt: TGTGCCAGCAGCCCGAGACAGGGGACGGGAGATACGCAGTATTTT

v_gene: TRBV7-9
abundance: -
d_gene: TRBD1
j_gene: TRBJ2-6
CDR3aa: CASSLMGQGSGANVLTF
CDR3nt: TGTGCCAGCAGCTTAATGGGACAGGGGTCTGGGGCCAACGTCCTGACTTTC

v_gene: TRBV19
abundance: -
d_gene: TRBD2
j_gene: TRBJ2-1
CDR3aa: CASSWGGNEQFF
CDR3nt: TGTGCCAGTAGTTGGGGGGGCAATGAGCAGTTCTTC

v_gene: TRBV4-3
abundance: -
d_gene: TRBD2
j_gene: TRBJ2-1
CDR3aa: CASSQRAGFVNEQFF
CDR3nt: TGCGCCAGCAGCCAACGAGCGGGATTCGTAAATGAGCAGTTCTTC

v_gene: TRBV15
abundance: once
d_gene: TRBD1
j_gene: TRBJ2-7
CDR3aa: CATSREDRGDYEQYF
CDR3nt: TGTGCCACCAGCAGAGAGGACAGGGGGGACTACGAGCAGTACTTC

v_gene: TRBV20-1
abundance: few
d_gene: -
j_gene: TRBJ2-3
CDR3aa: CSAGKGDTQYF
CDR3nt: TGCAGTGCCGGAAAGGGGGATACGCAGTATTTT

v_gene: TRBV6-1
abundance: -
d_gene: -
j_gene: TRBJ1-6
CDR3aa: CASSGRGASYNSPLHF
CDR3nt: TGTGCCAGCAGTGGACGGGGGGCGTCCTATAATTCACCCCTCCACTTT

v_gene: TRBV6-5
abundance: -
d_gene: -
j_gene: TRBJ1-4
CDR3aa: CASRKAGANEKLFF
CDR3nt: TGTGCCAGCAGAAAGGCGGGAGCTAATGAAAAACTGTTTTTT

v_gene: TRBV9
abundance: once
d_gene: TRBD1
j_gene: TRBJ1-6
CDR3aa: CATGTGANSPLHF
CDR3nt: TGTGCCACCGGGACAGGCGCTAATTCACCCCTCCACTTT

v_gene: TRBV9
abundance: few
d_gene: -
j_gene: TRBJ1-1
CDR3aa: CASSVGMRGKNTEAFF
CDR3nt: TGTGCCAGCAGCGTAGGCATGAGGGGGAAAAACACTGAAGCTTTCTTT

v_gene: TRBV29-1
abundance: -
d_gene: -
j_gene: TRBJ1-2
CDR3aa: CSVTERQAYGYTF
CDR3nt: TGCAGCGTGACCGAGAGACAGGCCTATGGCTACACCTTC

v_gene: TRBV29-1
abundance: -
d_gene: TRBD1
j_gene: TRBJ2-7
CDR3aa: CSASLGTGSSYEQYF
CDR3nt: TGCAGCGCCAGCCTAGGGACAGGGAGCTCCTACGAGCAGTACTTC

v_gene: TRBV19
abundance: -
d_gene: TRBD1
j_gene: TRBJ2-7
CDR3aa: CASGTGVSYEQYF
CDR3nt: TGTGCCAGCGGGACAGGGGTTTCGTACGAGCAGTACTTC

v_gene: TRBV4-3
abundance: once
d_gene: -
j_gene: TRBJ2-7
CDR3aa: CASSQDSRDEQYF
CDR3nt: TGCGCCAGCAGCCAAGATTCTCGGGACGAGCAGTACTTC

v_gene: TRBV11-2
abundance: -
d_gene: TRBD2
j_gene: TRBJ2-7
CDR3aa: CASSLLSGRGEQYF
CDR3nt: TGTGCCAGCAGCTTACTTAGCGGGAGAGGCGAGCAGTACTTC

v_gene: TRBV15
abundance: -
d_gene: -
j_gene: TRBJ1-5
CDR3aa: CATSKQGYSNQPQHF
CDR3nt: TGTGCCACCAGCAAACAGGGCTATAGCAATCAGCCCCAGCATTTT

v_gene: TRBV7-9
abundance: -
d_gene: TRBD1
j_gene: TRBJ2-7
CDR3aa: CASSSGTGGEQYF
CDR3nt: TGTGCCAGCAGCTCCGGGACAGGGGGCGAGCAGTACTTC

v_gene: TRBV2
abundance: -
d_gene: -
j_gene: TRBJ1-1
CDR3aa: CASEGGNTEAFF
CDR3nt: TGTGCCAGCGAAGGAGGGAACACTGAAGCTTTCTTT

v_gene: TRBV30
abundance: -
d_gene: -
j_gene: TRBJ2-7
CDR3aa: CAWSVQGWEQYF
CDR3nt: TGTGCCTGGAGTGTACAGGGTTGGGAGCAGTACTTC

v_gene: TRBV5-5
abundance: -
d_gene: -
j_gene: TRBJ2-3
CDR3aa: CASSMGTQYF
CDR3nt: TGTGCCAGCAGTATGGGCACGCAGTATTTT

v_gene: TRBV6-5
abundance: -
d_gene: TRBD2
j_gene: TRBJ2-7
CDR3aa: CASINREEEQYF
CDR3nt: TGTGCCAGCATTAACCGGGAGGAGGAGCAGTACTTC

v_gene: TRBV25-1
abundance: -
d_gene: TRBD2
j_gene: TRBJ2-7
CDR3aa: CASSELGGSSYEQYF
CDR3nt: TGTGCCAGCAGTGAATTGGGCGGGAGCTCCTACGAGCAGTACTTC

v_gene: TRBV2
abundance: -
d_gene: TRBD2
j_gene: TRBJ2-1
CDR3aa: CASSELTTSRDNEQFF
CDR3nt: TGTGCCAGCAGTGAACTAACGACTAGCAGGGATAATGAGCAGTTCTTC

v_gene: TRBV10-3
abundance: -
d_gene: -
j_gene: TRBJ1-4
CDR3aa: CAISEGLRGEKLFF
CDR3nt: TGTGCCATCAGTGAGGGCCTTCGGGGTGAAAAACTGTTTTTT

v_gene: TRBV12-3/TRBV12-4
abundance: -
d_gene: -
j_gene: TRBJ2-3
CDR3aa: CASLSSTDTQYF
CDR3nt: TGTGCCAGCCTGAGTAGCACAGATACGCAGTATTTT

v_gene: TRBV7-2
abundance: once
d_gene: TRBD1
j_gene: TRBJ1-2
CDR3aa: CASSHRQGSGYTF
CDR3nt: TGTGCCAGCAGCCATCGACAGGGGTCTGGCTACACCTTC

v_gene: TRBV10-2
abundance: -
d_gene: TRBD2
j_gene: TRBJ2-3
CDR3aa: CASSLPLAGADTQYF
CDR3nt: TGCGCCAGCAGCCTTCCCCTAGCGGGAGCAGATACGCAGTATTTT

v_gene: TRBV6-1
abundance: -
d_gene: TRBD2
j_gene: TRBJ2-7
CDR3aa: CASSEATSGGYEQYF
CDR3nt: TGTGCCAGCAGTGAAGCGACTAGCGGGGGATACGAGCAGTACTTC

v_gene: TRBV7-9
abundance: -
d_gene: -
j_gene: TRBJ2-2
CDR3aa: CASSSTGYTGELFF
CDR3nt: TGTGCCAGCAGCTCAACAGGGTACACCGGGGAGCTGTTTTTT

v_gene: TRBV5-1
abundance: -
d_gene: TRBD1
j_gene: TRBJ2-1
CDR3aa: CASSLTTGVDEQFF
CDR3nt: TGCGCCAGCAGCTTGACGACAGGGGTGGATGAGCAGTTCTTC

v_gene: TRBV7-9
abundance: -
d_gene: -
j_gene: TRBJ1-1
CDR3aa: CASSLDASNTEAFF
CDR3nt: TGTGCCAGCAGCTTAGATGCGAGCAACACTGAAGCTTTCTTT

v_gene: TRBV2
abundance: -
d_gene: TRBD1
j_gene: TRBJ2-7
CDR3aa: CASSEADRGTF
CDR3nt: TGTGCCAGCAGTGAAGCGGACAGGGGGACCTTC

v_gene: TRBV18
abundance: -
d_gene: TRBD1
j_gene: TRBJ2-5
CDR3aa: CASSPRGQGQETQYF
CDR3nt: TGTGCCAGCTCACCACGGGGACAGGGCCAAGAGACCCAGTACTTC

v_gene: TRBV24-1
abundance: -
d_gene: -
j_gene: TRBJ2-1
CDR3aa: CATSGGLLSYNEQFF
CDR3nt: TGTGCCACCAGTGGTGGACTGCTCTCCTACAATGAGCAGTTCTTC

v_gene: TRBV10-2
abundance: -
d_gene: -
j_gene: TRBJ2-7
CDR3aa: CASRPLTGLGDEQYF
CDR3nt: TGCGCCAGCAGACCCCTAACAGGGTTAGGGGACGAGCAGTACTTC

v_gene: TRBV7-2
abundance: -
d_gene: -
j_gene: TRBJ1-2
CDR3aa: CASSLVLGPANPLGYTF
CDR3nt: TGTGCCAGCAGCTTAGTATTGGGGCCAGCGAACCCTCTGGGCTACACCTTC

v_gene: TRBV12-3/TRBV12-4
abundance: -
d_gene: TRBD1
j_gene: TRBJ1-1
CDR3aa: CASSSGGLSEAFF
CDR3nt: TGTGCCAGCAGTTCAGGGGGTTTGAGTGAAGCTTTCTTT

v_gene: TRBV2
abundance: -
d_gene: -
j_gene: TRBJ2-2
CDR3aa: CASRPQTVNTGELFF
CDR3nt: TGTGCCAGCAGACCCCAGACAGTGAACACCGGGGAGCTGTTTTTT

v_gene: TRBV24-1
abundance: -
d_gene: TRBD1
j_gene: TRBJ2-7
CDR3aa: CAIGGGQGGYEQYF
CDR3nt: TGTGCCATAGGGGGGGGACAGGGAGGCTACGAGCAGTACTTC

v_gene: TRBV7-9
abundance: -
d_gene: TRBD1
j_gene: TRBJ1-4
CDR3aa: CASSLGTGNNEKLFF
CDR3nt: TGTGCCAGCAGCCTCGGGACAGGGAATAATGAAAAACTGTTTTTT

v_gene: TRBV27
abundance: -
d_gene: TRBD2
j_gene: TRBJ2-7
CDR3aa: CASSLSGVYEQYF
CDR3nt: TGTGCCAGCAGTTTGAGCGGGGTCTACGAGCAGTACTTC

v_gene: TRBV2
abundance: -
d_gene: TRBD2
j_gene: TRBJ2-7
CDR3aa: CASNGLAGWSEQYF
CDR3nt: TGTGCCAGCAATGGACTAGCGGGGTGGTCCGAGCAGTACTTC

v_gene: TRBV7-9
abundance: -
d_gene: -
j_gene: TRBJ2-5
CDR3aa: CASSLSGGRQETQYF
CDR3nt: TGTGCCAGCAGCCTCTCAGGGGGGCGGCAAGAGACCCAGTACTTC

v_gene: TRBV2
abundance: -
d_gene: -
j_gene: TRBJ2-3
CDR3aa: CASSEAPRGAGTDTQYF
CDR3nt: TGTGCCAGCAGTGAAGCCCCCCGGGGCGCGGGAACAGATACGCAGTATTTT

v_gene: TRBV19
abundance: -
d_gene: TRBD1
j_gene: TRBJ2-2
CDR3aa: CASRDRGFTGELFF
CDR3nt: TGTGCCAGTAGGGACAGGGGTTTCACCGGGGAGCTGTTTTTT

v_gene: TRBV29-1
abundance: -
d_gene: -
j_gene: TRBJ1-2
CDR3aa: CSVDSRGRGYTF
CDR3nt: TGCAGCGTTGATTCCAGGGGTCGTGGCTACACCTTC

v_gene: TRBV6-5
abundance: once
d_gene: -
j_gene: TRBJ2-1
CDR3aa: CASSYSWQYDNEQFF
CDR3nt: TGTGCCAGCAGTTACTCCTGGCAGTATGACAATGAGCAGTTCTTC